A selection of T cell receptor beta chains follows, all from one sample in a study of blood T cells in healthy people across ages. TCRdb reanalysed the 5' RACE reads using MiXCR and keeps one entry per CDR3 protein. The table shows about 1.4 million distinct CDR3 sequences, with approximately 63% occurring only once. Sample: blood. These receptors originate from a man aged 18-30 years in good health. The CDR3 runs from the conserved cysteine through the conserved F or W. Fields, in order: CDR3 DNA, CDR3 protein, D gene, clone size, J gene, V gene. A D gene is named only where the DNA matches it firmly. Only some rows state a clone size, as once, few, many or a class for expanded clones.

TGTGCCAGCAGCCTGGGACAGGGGAGTGACAAAAACATTCAGTACTTC CASSLGQGSDKNIQYF TRBD1 - TRBJ2-4 TRBV7-9
TGCAGTGCTTGGATATCGGACATTCAGTACTTC CSAWISDIQYF - few TRBJ2-4 TRBV20-1
TGTGCCAGCAGCACACTTGGACAGGCTGCCTACGAGCAGTACTTC CASSTLGQAAYEQYF TRBD1 - TRBJ2-7 TRBV6-6
TGCGCCAGCAGTGAGCTAAGGGGACAGGGAGTTCCGTACTTC CASSELRGQGVPYF TRBD1 - TRBJ2-4 TRBV10-1
TGTGCCGTATACGACACAATTAAGAACACCGGGGAGCTGTTTTTT CAVYDTIKNTGELFF - once TRBJ2-2 TRBV11-2
TGTGCCAGCAGTGCGGGTCTCGTCTCCTACAATGAGCAGTTCTTC CASSAGLVSYNEQFF - - TRBJ2-1 TRBV6-6
TGCAGTGCTAGAAGGGGAGGCAATCAGCCCCAGCATTTT CSARRGGNQPQHF - - TRBJ1-5 TRBV20-1
TGTGCCAGCAGTCCCTCGGACAGACCCGGCAATGAGCAGTTCTTC CASSPSDRPGNEQFF - few TRBJ2-1 TRBV12-3/TRBV12-4
TGCAGTGCTGGCTCGACCGGGCGGTTGACAGATACGCAGTATTTT CSAGSTGRLTDTQYF - - TRBJ2-3 TRBV20-1
TGTGCCAGCAGCGCCGGACTTCTAGCGGTGACGGGCGATACGCAGTATTTT CASSAGLLAVTGDTQYF TRBD2 - TRBJ2-3 TRBV13
TGCGCCAGCAGCCCACCCTTGGAGTATATCCAGCGGGAGGGGTACGAGCAGTACTTC CASSPPLEYIQREGYEQYF TRBD2 - TRBJ2-7 TRBV4-1
TGTGCCAGCAGTGGACGCGACTATGGCTACACCTTC CASSGRDYGYTF - - TRBJ1-2 TRBV6-2/TRBV6-3
TGTGCCAGCAGCTTCGGTAGCCCCGGGGAGCTGTTTTTT CASSFGSPGELFF - once TRBJ2-2 TRBV11-2
TGTGCCAGCAGTTTTGACAGGGGTAGCACAGATACGCAGTATTTT CASSFDRGSTDTQYF TRBD1 - TRBJ2-3 TRBV12-3/TRBV12-4
TGCAGTGCTAGTTTGCCCGCAGGGGATATTGCGGGAGAGACCCAGTACTTC CSASLPAGDIAGETQYF - - TRBJ2-5 TRBV20-1
TGTGCCACCAGTGATGCCGGGACAGGGCCCACAGATACGCAGTATTTT CATSDAGTGPTDTQYF TRBD1 - TRBJ2-3 TRBV24-1
TGCAGCGTGAGGGGACGGTACCAAGAGACCCAGTACTTC CSVRGRYQETQYF - once TRBJ2-5 TRBV29-1
TGTGTCAGCAGTCCCGTACACCGGACTGAAGCTTTCTTT CVSSPVHRTEAFF - - TRBJ1-1 TRBV12-3/TRBV12-4
TGCAGTGCTATGTCAGGGGCCCAAGAGACCCAGTACTTC CSAMSGAQETQYF - - TRBJ2-5 TRBV20-1
TGTGCCAGCAGTTTAGCCCGACTAGCGGGGTACGAGCAGTACTTC CASSLARLAGYEQYF TRBD2 - TRBJ2-7 TRBV7-2
TGCGCCAGCAGCCAAGAAGCCGGGACAGGGGGCTTCCGCAATCAGCCCCAGCATTTT CASSQEAGTGGFRNQPQHF TRBD1 - TRBJ1-5 TRBV4-3
TGTGCCACCGCGGCGAACCAAGAGACCCAGTACTTC CATAANQETQYF - few TRBJ2-5 TRBV10-3
TGCAGCGCCACCGGACAGCCCTCCTACGAGCAGTACTTC CSATGQPSYEQYF - few TRBJ2-7 TRBV29-1
TGTGCCACCAGTGATTTGGTGGGGCTCGAATACAATGAACAGTTCTTC CATSDLVGLEYNEQFF - - TRBJ2-1 TRBV24-1
TGCAGTGCGTATCCACTTAACACTGAAGCTTTCTTT CSAYPLNTEAFF - - TRBJ1-1 TRBV20-1
TGCAGTGCTAGAGAACCCGTTAACAATGAGCAGTACTTC CSAREPVNNEQYF - - TRBJ2-5 TRBV20-1
TGTGCCAGCAGCCCGGGGACAGGACAGTTCTTC CASSPGTGQFF TRBD1 few TRBJ2-1 TRBV27
TGTGCCGGCAGCCAAGATGAAAGCGGGGGGGCGGGTGAGCAGTTCTTC CAGSQDESGGAGEQFF TRBD2 - TRBJ2-1 TRBV4-2
TGCAGTGCTAGGAAGGGATTCACCGGGGAGCTGTTTTTT CSARKGFTGELFF - few TRBJ2-2 TRBV20-1
TGTGCCAGCAGCTTAGGTGGAGCGGGGCTGTTTTTT CASSLGGAGLFF - - TRBJ1-4 TRBV5-5
TGCAGTGCTAGTCAGGGGCTCGGGGAGACCCAGTACTTC CSASQGLGETQYF - - TRBJ2-5 TRBV20-1
TGCAGTGCTAGAGGGGGTGGTAGTGAGCAGTTCTTC CSARGGGSEQFF - - TRBJ2-1 TRBV20-1
TGTGCCAGCAGCATCTCCGGTGAGAAACTGTTTTTT CASSISGEKLFF - - TRBJ1-4 TRBV7-9
TGCGCCAGCAGCGCCGGGACAGTTAGCACAGATACGCAGTATTTT CASSAGTVSTDTQYF TRBD1 few TRBJ2-3 TRBV5-1
TGCGCCAGCAGCCAAGATGGGAGGACGTCCGCCGGAGGCTACACCTTC CASSQDGRTSAGGYTF - - TRBJ1-2 TRBV4-1
TGCGCCAGCAGCGAAGGACAGGGGGCTGAAAAACTGTTTTTT CASSEGQGAEKLFF TRBD1 - TRBJ1-4 TRBV5-1
TGTGCCAGCAGCGTAACTGCGGTGGGGGAGACCCAGTACTTC CASSVTAVGETQYF - - TRBJ2-5 TRBV9
TGTGCCAGCAGTCAGGGTAATGAAGCTTTCTTT CASSQGNEAFF - - TRBJ1-1 TRBV6-6